Listed here are 20 T cell receptor beta chains from one sample, sequenced in a study listed by TCRdb under 2016. Library preparation used RT-PCR. Sequencing was carried out with an Illumina MiSeq. The public reads were quality trimmed at Q25 with fastp and then assembled into clones with MiXCR by TCRdb, keeping productive beta chains. Identical CDR3 proteins give one entry, which carries the most common genes and DNA. The sample yields 300 to 400 distinct CDR3 sequences; about 85% were counted once. The biggest ten clones account for 11% of the sample. Material for sequencing was memory CD4+ T cells from salivary gland. All receptors derive from a female donor with primary Sjogren's syndrome.

On this clonotype itself: This beta chain was picked up by a library intended for alpha chains and is off target, so its count carries little meaning. This sequence joins TRBV4-3 and TRBJ1-6; tentatively, D is TRBD1 (6 bases). V was pared by 0 bases and J by 7 bases, with 10 bases between. CDR1 and CDR2 (germline): LGHNA, YSLEER. There are 15 residues in the CDR3. The CDR3 reads CASSQDSTGNSPLHF. As DNA, the CDR3 is TGCGCCAGCAGCCAAGATTCCACAGGGAATTCACCCCTCCACTTT.

With respect to this clonotype: This beta chain appears as a stray read in a library generated for alpha chains; its size is not informative. V gene TRBV12-3 or TRBV12-4 combines with J gene TRBJ1-6; the D is unclear. This CDR3 is built from 13 residues. The germline V and J ends were trimmed by 3 bases and 5 bases, with 5 bases remaining between them. CDR3 sequence reads: CASSLAHNSPLHF. For the CDR3, the DNA is TGTGCCAGCAGTTTGGCCCATAATTCACCCCTCCACTTT.

Comments on this clonotype: The size of this beta chain means little, since it is a stray read in a library made for alpha chains. The gene calls are TRBV5-6 and TRBJ2-4; unclear D gene. Between the trimmed V and J ends, which lost 4 bases and 0 bases, there was a span of 11 bases. Germline loops: CDR1 SGHDT, CDR2 YYEEEE. The CDR3 extends over 15 amino acids. The CDR3 DNA reads TGTGCCAGCAGCGCCCGATCGGTAGCCAAAAACATTCAGTACTTC. It specifies CASSARSVAKNIQYF. Full variable domain (rest looked up from reference TRBV5-6 and TRBJ2-4): DAGVTQSPTHLIKTRGQQVTLRCSPKSGHDTVSWYQQALGQGPQFIFQYYEEEERQRGNFPDRFSGHQFPNYSSELNVNALLLGDSALYLCASSARSVAKNIQYFGAGTRLSVL.

With regard to this clonotype: The library was built for alpha chains, so this beta chain is an off-target read and its size means little. V usage is TRBV5-5 and J usage is TRBJ2-2, with D uncertain. V was shortened by 2 bases and J by 3 bases, with 8 bases between the two germline ends. Germline V gene lookup returns CDR1 SGHKS and CDR2 YYEKEE (reference sequence). The CDR3 is 14 residues long. In DNA form, the CDR3 reads TGTGCCAGCAGCTTCCTTATGGACACCGGGGAGCTGTTTTTT. It is translated as CASSFLMDTGELFF.

Comment on this clonotype: The size of this beta chain means little, since it is a stray read in a library made for alpha chains. CDR3 sequence reads: CASSYSNQPQHF. In nucleotides, the CDR3 is TGTGCCAGCAGCTATAGCAATCAGCCCCAGCATTTT. The V gene is TRBV12-3 or TRBV12-4, the J gene TRBJ1-5; no clear D. Deletions cut 6 bases from V and 0 bases from J, with 3 bases between. The CDR3 extends over 12 amino acids.

This clonotype was seen only a few times. Within a library made for alpha chains, this beta chain is off target, and its count is uninformative. The genes are TRBV7-2 and TRBJ2-5; possibly TRBD2 for D (6 bases). The CDR3 loop spans 15 amino acids. CDR1 is SGHTA and CDR2 is FQGNSA in the germline V gene. Deletions cut 2 bases from V and 7 bases from J, with 17 bases between. The CDR3 DNA reads as TGTGCCAGCAGCTTAATAATTGGAGGGCCAGGGACCCAGTACTTC. Its protein product is CASSLIIGGPGTQYF.

Of note for this clonotype: This beta chain lies outside the target of a library built for alpha chains; its clone size means little. The CDR3 here is CSARENTDTQYF. CDR3 bases: TGCAGTGCTAGAGAAAACACAGATACGCAGTATTTT. The chain joins TRBV20-1 to TRBJ2-3; no clear D. Germline V CDR1 and CDR2: DFQATT, SNEGSKA (reference sequence). The V gene lost 0 bases and the J gene lost 2 bases, with 3 bases spanning the gap. The CDR3 loop spans 12 amino acids.

On this clonotype: This beta chain appears as a stray read in a library generated for alpha chains; its size is not informative. This sequence joins TRBV11-3 and TRBJ2-1, with D perhaps TRBD1 (5 bases). In germline, CDR1 is SGHNT, CDR2 YENEEA. The ends were cut back, 5 bases at V and 5 bases at J, with 10 bases in the middle. There are 13 residues in the CDR3. The CDR3 nucleotides read TGTGCCAGCAGCACCCGACAGAACAATGAGCAGTTCTTC. Its protein product is CASSTRQNNEQFF.

Comments on this clonotype: Little can be read into the size of this beta chain, an off-target read in a library designed for alpha chains. V gene TRBV20-1 combines with J gene TRBJ2-1; TRBD2 is a possible D gene (7 bases). The V end was cut by 3 bases, the J end by 8 bases, with 14 bases between. This CDR3 contains 13 residues. The germline V gene has CDR1 DFQATT and CDR2 SNEGSKA (reference sequence). CDR3: CSARKGGGDEQFF. In nucleotides, the CDR3 is TGCAGTGCTAGGAAAGGGGGGGGCGATGAGCAGTTCTTC.

Details on this clonotype: Because this beta chain is a stray read in a library intended to capture alpha chains, its abundance should not be given much weight. This chain uses TRBV7-2 with TRBJ1-4; D may be TRBD1 (5 bases). Germline V gene sequence: CDR1 SGHTA, CDR2 FQGNSA. Trimming pared 2 bases from V and 8 bases from J, leaving 9 bases between. The CDR3 is made up of 13 amino acids. The CDR3 bases are TGTGCCAGCAGCTTACAGGGAAAAGAAAAACTGTTTTTT. Protein sequence: CASSLQGKEKLFF.

This clonotype is a singleton in its sample. This beta chain slipped into a library made for alpha chains as a stray read, so its size is not meaningful. This chain connects TRBV7-9 to TRBJ1-1; no clear D. The length of the CDR3 is 14 residues. Germline V gives CDR1 SEHNR, CDR2 FQNEAQ (reference sequence). The V end was cut by 1 base, the J end by 11 bases, with 17 bases between. The CDR3 nucleotides read TGTGCCAGCAGCTTAGTGACGGGCAGAAGACCGGCTTTCTTT. Protein: CASSLVTGRRPAFF.

A word on this clonotype: Since it is a stray read in a library aimed at alpha chains, this beta chain has a size that is not meaningful. J is TRBJ2-7 and V is TRBV27; 7 bases align to TRBD1. The trim removed 7 bases at V and 0 bases at J, leaving 9 bases unmatched. This CDR3 is built from 15 residues. CDR1 MNHEY and CDR2 SMNVEV come from the germline V gene (reference sequence). The chain's CDR3 is CASTQNRGGSYEQYF. CDR3 nucleotide sequence: TGTGCCAGCACGCAAAACAGGGGTGGCTCCTACGAGCAGTACTTC.

As concerns this clonotype: This beta chain is an unintended read in a library built for alpha chains; its size means little. The J gene is TRBJ2-7, the V gene TRBV5-5; D tentatively reads TRBD1 or TRBD2 (6 bases each). CDR1 is SGHKS, CDR2 YYEKEE, per germline (reference sequence). CDR3 length equals 13 residues. The V and J ends lost 3 bases and 3 bases respectively, with 10 bases between them. The CDR3 DNA follows: TGTGCCAGCAGCTCGCGGGACAACTACGAGCAGTACGTC. It yields the protein CASSSRDNYEQYV.

As regards this clonotype: In a library made to pick up alpha chains, this beta chain is a stray read with a size that means little. V usage is TRBV7-8 and J usage is TRBJ2-3; perhaps TRBD2 as D (6 bases). Germline-derived CDR1 and CDR2 are SGHVS and FQNEAQ. Trimming removed 6 bases at V and 2 bases at J, with 12 bases between. This CDR3 has 14 residues. The CDR3 reads CASRHAGPTDTQYF. Written as DNA, the CDR3 is TGTGCCAGCAGACATGCGGGGCCCACAGATACGCAGTATTTT.

Notes on this clonotype: The library was prepared for alpha chains; this beta chain is a stray read, so its frequency means little. The chain has TRBV6-2 or TRBV6-3 and TRBJ2-6; perhaps TRBD2 as D (5 bases). The germline V gene encodes CDR1 MNHEY and CDR2 SVGEGT. V lost 5 bases to trimming and J lost 0 bases, with 11 bases between them. The CDR3 loop spans 16 amino acids. The CDR3 loop is CASSVQGSSGANVLTF. The CDR3 DNA follows: TGTGCCAGCAGTGTTCAAGGGAGCTCTGGGGCCAACGTCCTGACTTTC.

On this clonotype itself: For a library built for alpha chains, this beta chain is a stray read; little rests on its size. The chain carries TRBV20-1 and TRBJ1-4, with 7 nucleotides matching TRBD1. CDR1 DFQATT and CDR2 SNEGSKA come from the germline V gene (reference sequence). CDR3 length: 15 residues. J was trimmed by 0 bases and V by 4 bases; bases with no gene match: 5. The CDR3 reads CSATGQDATNEKLFF. CDR3 DNA: TGCAGTGCTACTGGACAGGATGCAACTAATGAAAAACTGTTTTTT.

On this clonotype: As an off-target read in a library built for alpha chains, this beta chain has a frequency of little significance. V is TRBV10-3 and J is TRBJ2-3, with TRBD2 matching over 9 bases. CDR1 is ENHRY and CDR2 is SYGVKD in the germline V gene. With 4 bases clipped from V and 4 bases from J, the junction kept 3 bases outside the gene matches. The CDR3 loop spans 14 amino acids. The CDR3 protein is CAISVAGVADTQYF. DNA for the CDR3: TGTGCCATCAGTGTAGCGGGAGTTGCAGATACGCAGTATTTT.

On this clonotype itself: This beta chain is a stray read from a library made for alpha chains; its abundance is not meaningful. The CDR3 protein is CASSLGAQETQYF. The CDR3, as DNA: TGTGCCAGCAGCTTAGGGGCTCAAGAGACCCAGTACTTC. V and J are TRBV7-2 and TRBJ2-5; D unresolved. V lost 1 base and J lost 2, with 5 bases in between. Germline-derived CDR1 and CDR2 are SGHTA and FQGNSA. The CDR3 consists of 13 residues.

This clonotype appeared once. This beta chain turned up in a library designed for alpha chains; as an off-target read, its abundance says little. This chain links TRBV20-1 with TRBJ1-6; TRBD1 matches at 8 bases. CDR3 length: 15 residues. V lost 2 bases to trimming and J lost 5 bases; unmatched junction nucleotides: 5. Germline-derived CDR1 and CDR2 are DFQATT and SNEGSKA (reference sequence). CDR3 sequence reads: CSARTQGADNSPLHF. CDR3 DNA: TGCAGTGCTAGAACGCAGGGGGCCGATAATTCACCCCTCCACTTT.

This clonotype was seen a handful of times. This beta chain is an off-target read within a library intended for alpha chains, so its frequency means little. V and J are TRBV29-1 and TRBJ2-3, with TRBD1 as a possible D gene (6 bases). This CDR3 has 14 residues. Trimming took 7 bases from V and 3 from J, leaving 17 bases between them. CDR1 is SQVTM, CDR2 ANQGSEA, per germline. The CDR3 nucleotides read TGCAGCGGAAGAAGGGGGATGGGAACAGATACGCAGTATTTT. Translated: CSGRRGMGTDTQYF.